One sample yielded the 8 T cell receptor beta chains listed below, sequenced in a study of long-term antiretroviral therapy in people with HIV. A v3.0 immunoSEQ assay was performed at survey level. Repertoires were generated with immunoSEQ multiplex PCR, while TCRdb's copy carries only in-frame clones and drops some. The top ten hold about 16% of the sample, which has 11,000 to 15,000 clones, 82% seen once. Sequencing was performed on unsorted PBMCs, taken 1.8 years before starting antiretroviral therapy. Receptors were obtained from a woman in her 40s with HIV.

The chain is built from TRBV19 and TRBJ1-2, with D uncertain. The CDR3 length is 15 residues. Trimming cost V 9 bases and J 0 bases, with 17 bases left between them. CDR1 is LNHDA, CDR2 SQIVND, per germline (reference sequence). CDR3 sequence reads: CASSMGANTNYGYTF. The CDR3, as DNA: TGTGCCAGCTCTATGGGAGCTAACACTAACTATGGCTACACCTTC.

The sample holds one count of this clone. The chain combines TRBV19 with TRBJ2-7, with D perhaps given as TRBD1 or TRBD2 (5 bases each). V was pared by 5 bases and J by 4 bases, with 9 bases between. The CDR3 has 12 amino acids. CDR1 and CDR2 (germline): LNHDA, SQIVND (reference sequence). CDR3 protein: CASSGGGYEQYF. The CDR3 DNA sequence: TGTGCCAGTAGTGGTGGGGGTTACGAGCAGTACTTC.

The genes are TRBV5-1 and TRBJ2-3; no clear D. The CDR3 runs 14 residues. V dropped 0 bases and J dropped 2 bases, with 7 bases sitting between them. From germline, CDR1 is SGHRS and CDR2 YFSETQ. The CDR3 loop is CASSLAVNTDTQYF. CDR3 nucleotide sequence: TGCGCCAGCAGCTTGGCCGTGAACACAGATACGCAGTATTTT. The variable domain in full, with the rest retrieved from reference TRBV5-1 and TRBJ2-3, is KAGVTQTPRYLIKTRGQQVTLSCSPISGHRSVSWYQQTPGQGLQFLFEYFSETQRNKGNFPGRFSGRQFSNSRSEMNVSTLELGDSALYLCASSLAVNTDTQYFGPGTRLTVL.

The chain carries TRBV2 and TRBJ2-3; D gene unclear. Trimming shortened V by 1 base and J by 2 bases, and 10 bases separated the two germline ends. The CDR3 spans 15 residues. The germline gives CDR1 SNHLY, CDR2 FYNNEI. The CDR3 region is CASSEGWPYTDTQYF. The DNA for the CDR3 is TGTGCCAGCAGTGAAGGGTGGCCATACACAGATACGCAGTATTTT. Looking up the rest from reference TRBV2 and TRBJ2-3 gives the full variable domain: EPEVTQTPSHQVTQMGQEVILRCVPISNHLYFYWYRQILGQKVEFLVSFYNNEISEKSEIFDDQFSVERPDGSNFTLKIRSTKLEDSAMYFCASSEGWPYTDTQYFGPGTRLTVL.

V and J are TRBV7-9 and TRBJ2-7, with D perhaps TRBD2 (5 bases). The CDR3 loop spans 13 amino acids. CDR1 SEHNR and CDR2 FQNEAQ come from the germline V gene (reference sequence). The V end lost 5 bases, the J end lost 3 bases, and 11 bases lay between the germline ends. Written as DNA, the CDR3 is TGTGCCAGCAGCCCCGGACTTGGCTACGAGCAGTACTTC. Translating gives CASSPGLGYEQYF.

The chain joins TRBV7-9 to TRBJ2-1; D is undetermined. V lost 1 base and J lost 5, with 6 bases in between. The CDR3 runs to 13 residues. Germline lookup yields CDR1 SEHNR and CDR2 FQNEAQ (reference sequence). The CDR3 spells CASSLVTNNEQFF. CDR3 bases: TGTGCCAGCAGCTTAGTGACCAACAATGAGCAGTTCTTC. Combining the CDR3 with reference TRBV7-9 and TRBJ2-1 gives the whole variable domain DTGVSQNPRHKITKRGQNVTFRCDPISEHNRLYWYRQTLGQGPEFLTYFQNEAQLEKSRLLSDRFSAERPKGSFSTLEIQRTEQGDSAMYLCASSLVTNNEQFFGPGTRLTVL.

The V gene is TRBV7-9, the J gene TRBJ2-1; D possibly corresponds to TRBD2 (6 bases). Per germline, CDR1 SEHNR and CDR2 FQNEAQ (reference sequence). This CDR3 contains 16 residues. Trimming removed 2 bases at V and 6 bases at J, with 17 bases between. This CDR3 reads CASSLYRTTRPNEQFF. The CDR3 coding sequence is TGTGCCAGCAGCTTATATCGGACTACGAGACCCAATGAGCAGTTCTTC.

This rearrangement joins TRBV9 to TRBJ1-2; D is unresolved. CDR3 size: 13 residues. CDR1 is SGDLS and CDR2 is YYNGEE in the germline V gene. V lost 3 bases, J lost 4 bases, and 10 bases lay in between. The CDR3 coding sequence is TGTGCCAGCAGCGGGGAGCGTTCCTATGGCTACACCTTC. As protein: CASSGERSYGYTF.